A selection of T cell receptor beta chains follows, all from one sample in a study of blood T cell repertoires in COVID-19. Clones were read by immunoSEQ multiplex PCR, and TCRdb kept only the in-frame ones, dropping some. The sample has under 300,000 clones; around 90% are singletons. Sequencing used peripheral blood. These receptors were obtained from a woman in her seventies with active or convalescent COVID-19. Both conserved end residues are part of each CDR3. Each record gives: D gene, J gene, V gene, clone size, CDR3 protein, CDR3 DNA. D genes are given only for firm matches. Size is omitted from some rows. Given values are once, few, many or a class for expanded clones.

D gene: -
J gene: TRBJ1-1
V gene: TRBV5-4
clone size: -
CDR3 protein: CASSLALTGTTEAFF
CDR3 DNA: TGTGCCAGCAGCTTGGCTCTTACAGGAACCACTGAAGCTTTCTTT

D gene: -
J gene: TRBJ2-1
V gene: TRBV6-5
clone size: -
CDR3 protein: CASRTAATYNEQFF
CDR3 DNA: TGTGCCAGCAGAACCGCGGCGACCTACAATGAGCAGTTCTTC

D gene: -
J gene: TRBJ1-5
V gene: TRBV9
clone size: -
CDR3 protein: CASTMRIGVRMNQPQHF
CDR3 DNA: TGTGCCAGCACCATGAGGATAGGGGTAAGGATGAATCAGCCCCAGCATTTT

D gene: -
J gene: TRBJ1-2
V gene: TRBV25-1
clone size: -
CDR3 protein: CASSAGAFNYGYTF
CDR3 DNA: TGTGCCAGCAGTGCGGGAGCCTTCAACTATGGCTACACCTTC

D gene: -
J gene: TRBJ1-1
V gene: TRBV12-3/TRBV12-4
clone size: once
CDR3 protein: CASSSLLNTEAFF
CDR3 DNA: TGTGCCAGCAGTTCCCTTCTAAACACTGAAGCTTTCTTT

D gene: TRBD2
J gene: TRBJ2-3
V gene: TRBV14
clone size: once
CDR3 protein: CASSPRIVGLAGGTDTQYF
CDR3 DNA: TGTGCCAGCAGCCCAAGAATAGTAGGACTAGCGGGGGGCACAGATACGCAGTATTTT

D gene: -
J gene: TRBJ1-1
V gene: TRBV19
clone size: -
CDR3 protein: CASSIDTSKAATEAFF
CDR3 DNA: TGTGCCAGTAGTATAGACACCTCGAAGGCGGCGACTGAAGCTTTCTTT

D gene: TRBD1
J gene: TRBJ1-3
V gene: TRBV5-1
clone size: few
CDR3 protein: CASSPAPGQGSGNTIYF
CDR3 DNA: TGCGCCAGCAGCCCCGCCCCGGGACAGGGTTCTGGAAACACCATATATTTT

D gene: -
J gene: TRBJ1-2
V gene: TRBV12-3/TRBV12-4
clone size: -
CDR3 protein: CASSGGGAYRYTF
CDR3 DNA: TGTGCCAGCTCCGGGGGAGGGGCTTATCGCTACACCTTC

D gene: TRBD1
J gene: TRBJ1-1
V gene: TRBV29-1
clone size: -
CDR3 protein: CSVDDRAGFEAFF
CDR3 DNA: TGCAGCGTTGACGACAGGGCGGGGTTTGAAGCTTTCTTT

D gene: -
J gene: TRBJ1-1
V gene: TRBV2
clone size: -
CDR3 protein: CASSDRNRNMNTEAFF
CDR3 DNA: TGTGCCAGCAGTGACCGAAACAGAAACATGAACACTGAAGCTTTCTTT

D gene: -
J gene: TRBJ1-2
V gene: TRBV7-2
clone size: -
CDR3 protein: CASSSGGYYGYTF
CDR3 DNA: TGTGCCAGCAGCTCGGGAGGGTACTATGGCTACACCTTC

D gene: -
J gene: TRBJ2-7
V gene: TRBV5-1
clone size: -
CDR3 protein: CASSWTAGTSYEQYF
CDR3 DNA: TGCGCCAGCAGCTGGACAGCGGGGACTTCCTACGAGCAGTACTTC

D gene: -
J gene: TRBJ1-2
V gene: TRBV27
clone size: -
CDR3 protein: CASSSYRDDGYTF
CDR3 DNA: TGTGCCAGCAGTTCTTACAGGGATGATGGCTACACCTTC

D gene: -
J gene: TRBJ1-5
V gene: TRBV2
clone size: -
CDR3 protein: CASSEPPDSGNQPQHF
CDR3 DNA: TGTGCCAGCAGTGAACCGCCGGACAGCGGAAATCAGCCCCAGCATTTT

D gene: TRBD1
J gene: TRBJ1-2
V gene: TRBV12-5
clone size: -
CDR3 protein: CASVPSGGTYGYTF
CDR3 DNA: TGTGCTAGTGTTCCCTCAGGGGGCACCTATGGCTACACCTTC

D gene: -
J gene: TRBJ1-2
V gene: TRBV4-3
clone size: -
CDR3 protein: CASSQLITGNLYGYTF
CDR3 DNA: TGCGCCAGCAGCCAACTAATTACAGGGAACCTATATGGCTACACCTTC

D gene: TRBD1
J gene: TRBJ1-3
V gene: TRBV5-4
clone size: -
CDR3 protein: CASSLQGGNTIYF
CDR3 DNA: TGTGCCAGCAGCTTACAGGGGGGAAACACCATATATTTT

D gene: -
J gene: TRBJ1-1
V gene: TRBV5-1
clone size: -
CDR3 protein: CASSRGQPNTEAFF
CDR3 DNA: TGCGCCAGCAGCCGGGGTCAACCGAACACTGAAGCTTTCTTT

D gene: TRBD1
J gene: TRBJ2-3
V gene: TRBV10-2
clone size: -
CDR3 protein: CASGQGIGDTQYF
CDR3 DNA: TGCGCCAGCGGACAGGGGATAGGAGATACGCAGTATTTT

D gene: -
J gene: TRBJ1-4
V gene: TRBV5-1
clone size: -
CDR3 protein: CASNLGGLNEKLFF
CDR3 DNA: TGCGCCAGCAATCTGGGGGGGTTGAATGAAAAACTGTTTTTT

D gene: -
J gene: TRBJ2-2
V gene: TRBV7-9
clone size: few
CDR3 protein: CASSLEGVPSGAGELFF
CDR3 DNA: TGTGCCAGCAGCTTAGAAGGGGTTCCTAGTGGAGCCGGGGAGCTGTTTTTT

D gene: TRBD1
J gene: TRBJ2-2
V gene: TRBV7-9
clone size: -
CDR3 protein: CASSLPRQGHTGELFF
CDR3 DNA: TGTGCCAGCAGTCTCCCCAGACAGGGTCACACCGGGGAGCTGTTTTTT

D gene: TRBD2
J gene: TRBJ2-3
V gene: TRBV11-2
clone size: -
CDR3 protein: CASTDVAGGRPDTQYF
CDR3 DNA: TGTGCCAGCACGGACGTAGCGGGGGGGCGCCCAGATACGCAGTATTTT

D gene: -
J gene: TRBJ1-3
V gene: TRBV4-3
clone size: once
CDR3 protein: CASSQDLGGSSGNTIYF
CDR3 DNA: TGCGCCAGCAGCCAAGATCTAGGCGGAAGCTCTGGAAACACCATATATTTT

D gene: -
J gene: TRBJ2-5
V gene: TRBV11-2
clone size: few
CDR3 protein: CASSLGLKETQYF
CDR3 DNA: TGTGCCAGCAGCTTAGGGCTTAAAGAGACCCAGTACTTC

D gene: -
J gene: TRBJ2-7
V gene: TRBV23-1
clone size: -
CDR3 protein: CASSLLGGHYEQYF
CDR3 DNA: TGCGCCAGCAGTCTCTTGGGAGGCCACTACGAGCAGTACTTC

D gene: TRBD1
J gene: TRBJ1-2
V gene: TRBV10-1
clone size: -
CDR3 protein: CASSRDRGYGYTF
CDR3 DNA: TGCGCCAGCAGCCGGGACAGGGGTTATGGCTACACCTTC

D gene: -
J gene: TRBJ1-2
V gene: TRBV19
clone size: -
CDR3 protein: CASSSRDSHYTF
CDR3 DNA: TGTGCCAGTAGTAGCCGGGACTCTCACTACACCTTC

D gene: -
J gene: TRBJ1-5
V gene: TRBV2
clone size: -
CDR3 protein: CASSEDGGSNQPQHF
CDR3 DNA: TGTGCCAGCAGTGAGGATGGAGGCAGCAATCAGCCCCAGCATTTT

D gene: -
J gene: TRBJ1-6
V gene: TRBV27
clone size: -
CDR3 protein: CASSRIRDIGSPLHF
CDR3 DNA: TGTGCCAGCAGTCGTATCCGGGACATAGGATCACCCCTCCACTTT

D gene: TRBD2
J gene: TRBJ2-1
V gene: TRBV5-1
clone size: -
CDR3 protein: CASSPPLAGDFSYNEQFF
CDR3 DNA: TGCGCCAGCAGCCCCCCGCTAGCGGGGGACTTCTCCTACAATGAGCAGTTCTTC

D gene: -
J gene: TRBJ2-2
V gene: TRBV5-8
clone size: -
CDR3 protein: CASSPFRWLRPDDNTGELFF
CDR3 DNA: TGTGCCAGCAGCCCCTTTCGTTGGTTGCGGCCCGATGACAACACCGGGGAGCTGTTTTTT

D gene: -
J gene: TRBJ2-3
V gene: TRBV29-1
clone size: -
CDR3 protein: CSVELRGRLGPDTQYF
CDR3 DNA: TGCAGCGTTGAGCTACGAGGGCGCCTTGGCCCAGATACGCAGTATTTT

D gene: -
J gene: TRBJ1-1
V gene: TRBV10-1
clone size: -
CDR3 protein: CASTLPGGTLTEAFF
CDR3 DNA: TGCGCCAGCACCCTCCCTGGGGGGACGCTGACTGAAGCTTTCTTT

D gene: -
J gene: TRBJ2-3
V gene: TRBV5-1
clone size: once
CDR3 protein: CASSLAPTTGTDTQYF
CDR3 DNA: TGCGCCAGCAGCTTGGCCCCGACTACGGGGACAGATACGCAGTATTTT